The sequence of this TCR beta chain was determined in a study of blood T cell repertoires in COVID-19. Whole-study context: Samples came from the United States, Italy and Spain, spanning acute and convalescent COVID-19.

Assay used: immunoSEQ multiplex PCR; TCRdb lists only in-frame clones, some missing. The data contain approximately 190,000 clones, 65% to 85% of them singletons. Residents of 24 US areas, aged roughly 18 to 89 years, made up the participants. Participants had their cohort set by participant-reported clinical history. There are 15 residues in the CDR3. Deletions cut 4 bases from V and 8 bases from J, with 16 bases between. CDR1 and CDR2 (germline): SGHRS, YFSETQ. The J gene is TRBJ2-6, the V gene TRBV5-1; D is possibly TRBD1 (5 bases). The receptor's source is a woman between 25 and 40 years old who had been exposed to COVID-19. Sequenced input: PBMCs or T cells enriched from blood (not recorded which). Here the CDR3 reads CASSPTGYDTNVLTF. The CDR3 nucleotides read TGCGCCAGCAGCCCCACAGGCTACGACACCAACGTCCTGACTTTC.